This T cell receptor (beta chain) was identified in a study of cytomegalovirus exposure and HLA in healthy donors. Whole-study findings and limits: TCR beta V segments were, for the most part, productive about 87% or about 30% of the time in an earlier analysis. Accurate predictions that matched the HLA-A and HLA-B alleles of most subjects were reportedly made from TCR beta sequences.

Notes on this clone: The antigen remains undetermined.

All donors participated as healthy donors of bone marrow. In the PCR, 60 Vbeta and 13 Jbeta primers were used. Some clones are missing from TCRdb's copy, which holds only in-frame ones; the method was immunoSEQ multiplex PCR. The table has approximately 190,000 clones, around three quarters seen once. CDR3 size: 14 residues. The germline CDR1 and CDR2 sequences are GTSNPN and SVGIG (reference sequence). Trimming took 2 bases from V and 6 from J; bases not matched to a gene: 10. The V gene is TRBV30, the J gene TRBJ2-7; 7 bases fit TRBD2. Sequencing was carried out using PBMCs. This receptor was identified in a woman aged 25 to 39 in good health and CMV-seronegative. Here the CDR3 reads CAWSMGGRTREQYF. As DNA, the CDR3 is TGTGCCTGGAGTATGGGGGGGAGAACCCGCGAGCAGTACTTC.